This TCR beta chain originates from a study of blood T cell repertoires in COVID-19. Study in general: Sites across the United States, Italy and Spain contributed samples from acute and convalescent COVID-19. PBMCs, B-cell-depleted T cells, or T cells were the source of the cDNA or gDNA that made up the material.

The assay was immunoSEQ multiplex PCR, and TCRdb's table has in-frame clones only and misses some. The sample yields over 85,000 clones, 60% to 80% seen once. The source of this sequence is a woman older than 75 with active or convalescent COVID-19. Material: peripheral blood.

Written as DNA, the CDR3 is TGTGCCTGGAGTCGTTCCCTGGACTCAAGCTCCTACAATGAGCAGTTCTTC. Translating it yields CAWSRSLDSSSYNEQFF. The J gene is TRBJ2-1, the V gene TRBV30, with a tentative D call TRBD2 (5 bases). CDR1 GTSNPN and CDR2 SVGIG come from the germline V gene (reference sequence). V dropped 2 bases and J dropped 0 bases, with 17 bases sitting between them. This CDR3 comprises 17 residues.